The TCR beta chain under discussion was sequenced for a study of T cell repertoires in cytomegalovirus infection. About the study: Shared public TCR beta signatures pointed to both CMV infection and a matching HLA type. Study-level points and caveats: Predominance within the ex vivo response was attributable to HLA-C-restricted CMV-specific TCR beta clonotypes. CMV carriers with the relevant HLA were identified by cumulative public TCR beta family frequency.

This clonotype has a count of ten or more. Its target is not known. Using its own MiXCR run on the reads, TCRdb lists one record per CDR3 protein. The repertoire includes about 320,000 distinct CDR3 sequences, 9.5% of them detected once, and about 4.5% sits in the top ten. The sample comprised PBMCs. The TCR was taken from a human donor in good health (CMV status not recorded). Some clones in this sample may be carry-over from other donors' samples.

CDR3 sequence: CASRSTGTGNYGQFF. DNA of the CDR3: TGTGCCAGCAGATCAACCGGGACAGGCAATTATGGGCAGTTCTTC. J is TRBJ2-1 and V is TRBV6-2 or TRBV6-3, with 8 bases aligning to TRBD1. Germline V gene lookup returns CDR1 MNHEY and CDR2 SVGEGT. CDR3 length equals 15 residues. With 6 bases clipped from V and 12 bases from J, the junction kept 16 bases outside the gene matches.